The 9 T cell receptor beta chains in this list originate from one sample, sequenced in a study of response to subunit inactivated influenza vaccine. Via MiXCR, TCRdb re-called the RT-PCR reads, giving one row per CDR3 protein. The sample has 600,000 to 850,000 distinct CDR3 sequences, 14% seen once. The starting material was PBMCs from blood, obtained less than 15 days before vaccination. All receptors derive from a man aged 45-65 years who received an inactivated influenza vaccine.

This clonotype was found a few times. The J gene is TRBJ2-7, the V gene TRBV4-1, with D perhaps TRBD1 or TRBD2 (9 bases each). With 4 bases removed from V and 5 bases from J, the gap between germline ends came to 33 bases. The V gene's germline CDR1 is MGHRA and CDR2 YSYEKL. This CDR3 comprises 20 residues. In nucleotides, the CDR3 is TGCGCCAGCAGCCTACAACAGGGGGCGTCAGCTGTAGCGGGGGTCAACGAGCAGTACTTC. Protein: CASSLQQGASAVAGVNEQYF.

The rearrangement joins TRBV28 to TRBJ1-5; tentatively, D is TRBD1 (6 bases). Trimming pared 5 bases from V and 5 bases from J, leaving 16 bases between. Germline V lookup: CDR1 MDHEN, CDR2 SYDVKM. The CDR3 has 15 amino acids. DNA of the CDR3: TGTGCCAGCAGTCCGGGCAGGGGCAACGATCAGCCCCAGCATTTT. Its translation: CASSPGRGNDQPQHF.

V and J are TRBV15 and TRBJ2-7, with D unresolved. Germline V lookup: CDR1 LNHNV, CDR2 YYDKDF (reference sequence). The CDR3 consists of 12 residues. Trimming removed 0 bases at V and 6 bases at J, with 6 bases between. The CDR3 nucleotides are TGTGCCACCAGCAGAGAGGAGTCCGAGCAGTACTTC. It codes for CATSREESEQYF.

The chain has TRBV11-2 and TRBJ1-2; the D gene is possibly TRBD1 (5 bases). This CDR3 region has 19 residues. V was cut by 3 bases and J by 2 bases, with 25 bases left in between. CDR1 and CDR2 from the germline V gene are SGHAT and FQNNGV. CDR3 amino acids: CASSFGGYGAPLVNYGYTF. CDR3 nucleotides: TGTGCCAGCAGCTTTGGAGGGTACGGGGCCCCGCTGGTAAACTATGGCTACACCTTC.

The V and J genes are TRBV7-9 and TRBJ2-1, with a tentative D call TRBD1 (6 bases). Looked up from germline, CDR1 is SEHNR and CDR2 is FQNEAQ (reference sequence). The CDR3 extends over 13 amino acids. With 3 bases removed from V and 15 bases from J, the gap between germline ends came to 18 bases. CDR3 amino acids: CASSLYGQTEGFF. In DNA, the CDR3 is TGTGCCAGCAGCTTGTACGGACAGACTGAGGGGTTCTTC.

This clonotype was observed a handful of times. The chain recombines TRBV3-1 with TRBJ2-1; either TRBD1 or TRBD2 may supply D (6 bases each). There are 17 residues in the CDR3. The V end lost 0 bases, the J end lost 5 bases, and 17 bases lay between the germline ends. Germline V lookup: CDR1 LGHDT, CDR2 YNNKEL (reference sequence). CDR3 in DNA: TGTGCCAGCAGCCAAGAACAGATGGGGGGCCGGCACAATGAGCAGTTCTTC. This sequence encodes CASSQEQMGGRHNEQFF.

This clonotype was detected a few times. This chain connects TRBV11-2 to TRBJ1-1, with TRBD1 matching over 8 bases. Trimming cost V 3 bases and J 4 bases; bases outside gene matches: 10. The V gene's germline CDR1 is SGHAT and CDR2 FQNNGV. The CDR3 extends over 16 amino acids. The CDR3 spells CASSFAGGAGGTEAFF. The DNA of the CDR3 is TGTGCCAGCAGCTTCGCAGGGGGCGCGGGGGGCACTGAAGCTTTCTTT.

The count of this clonotype is one. As DNA, the CDR3 is TGCGCCAGCAGTGCCTCCCACTCCTACGAGCAGTACTTC. It codes for CASSASHSYEQYF. V and J are TRBV4-3 and TRBJ2-7; D gene ambiguous. Trimming shortened V by 6 bases and J by 0 bases, and 9 bases separated the two germline ends. CDR1 LGHNA and CDR2 YSLEER come from the germline V gene. There are 13 residues in the CDR3.

There are a few counts of this clonotype. The gene calls are TRBV10-3 and TRBJ2-7, with D possibly called TRBD1 or TRBD2 (5 bases each). Germline assignment: CDR1 ENHRY and CDR2 SYGVKD. The CDR3 contains 15 residues. V was trimmed by 5 bases and J by 7 bases, leaving 21 bases between them. The CDR3, as DNA: TGTGCCATCAGTTCCGGAGGACACACGACTCGGGAGCAGTACTTC. The encoded protein is CAISSGGHTTREQYF.